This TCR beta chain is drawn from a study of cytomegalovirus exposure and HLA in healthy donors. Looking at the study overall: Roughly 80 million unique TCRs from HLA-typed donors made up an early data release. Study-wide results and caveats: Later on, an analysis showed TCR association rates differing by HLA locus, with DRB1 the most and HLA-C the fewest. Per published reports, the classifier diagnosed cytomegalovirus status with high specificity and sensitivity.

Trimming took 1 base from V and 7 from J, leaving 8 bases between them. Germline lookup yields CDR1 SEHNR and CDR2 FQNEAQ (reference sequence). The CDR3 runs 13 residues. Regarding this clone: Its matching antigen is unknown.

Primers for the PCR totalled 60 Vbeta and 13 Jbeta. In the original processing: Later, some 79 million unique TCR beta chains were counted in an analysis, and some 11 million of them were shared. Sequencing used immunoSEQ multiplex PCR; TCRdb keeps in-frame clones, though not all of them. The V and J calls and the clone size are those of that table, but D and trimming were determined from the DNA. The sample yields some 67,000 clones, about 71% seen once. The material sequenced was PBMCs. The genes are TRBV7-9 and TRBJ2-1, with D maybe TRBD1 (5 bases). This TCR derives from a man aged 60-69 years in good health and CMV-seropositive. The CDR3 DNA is TGTGCCAGCAGCTTAGGGACACGAAATGAGCAGTTCTTC. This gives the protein CASSLGTRNEQFF.